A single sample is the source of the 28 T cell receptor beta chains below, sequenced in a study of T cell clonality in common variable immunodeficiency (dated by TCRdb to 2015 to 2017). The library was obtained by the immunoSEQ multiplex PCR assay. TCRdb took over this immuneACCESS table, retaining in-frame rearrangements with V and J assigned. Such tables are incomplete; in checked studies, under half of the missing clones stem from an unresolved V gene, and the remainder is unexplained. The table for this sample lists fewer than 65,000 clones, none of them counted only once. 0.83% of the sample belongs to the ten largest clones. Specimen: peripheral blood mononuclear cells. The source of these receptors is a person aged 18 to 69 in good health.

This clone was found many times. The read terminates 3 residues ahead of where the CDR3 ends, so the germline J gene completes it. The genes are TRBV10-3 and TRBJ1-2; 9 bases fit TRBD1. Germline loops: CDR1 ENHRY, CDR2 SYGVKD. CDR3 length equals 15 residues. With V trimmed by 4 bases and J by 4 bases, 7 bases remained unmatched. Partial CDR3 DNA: TGTGCCATCAGTGGGAACAGGGGGCGCGGCTATGGC. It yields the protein CAISGNRGRGYG. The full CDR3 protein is CAISGNRGRGYGYTF.

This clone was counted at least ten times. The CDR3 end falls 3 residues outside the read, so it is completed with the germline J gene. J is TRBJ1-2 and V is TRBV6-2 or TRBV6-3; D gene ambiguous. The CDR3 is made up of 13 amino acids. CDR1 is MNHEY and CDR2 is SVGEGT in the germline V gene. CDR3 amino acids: CASSPPAGRGYTF. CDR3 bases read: TGTGCCAGCAGCCCCCCGGCAGGTCGGGGC.

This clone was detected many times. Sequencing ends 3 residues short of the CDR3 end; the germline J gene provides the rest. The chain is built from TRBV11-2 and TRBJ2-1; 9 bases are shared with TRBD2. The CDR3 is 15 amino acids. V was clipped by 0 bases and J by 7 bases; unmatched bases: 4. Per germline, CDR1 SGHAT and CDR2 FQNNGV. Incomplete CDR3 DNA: TGTGCCAGCAGCTTAGACATAGCGGGAGCAAATGAG. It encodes CASSLDIAGANE. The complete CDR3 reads CASSLDIAGANEQFF.

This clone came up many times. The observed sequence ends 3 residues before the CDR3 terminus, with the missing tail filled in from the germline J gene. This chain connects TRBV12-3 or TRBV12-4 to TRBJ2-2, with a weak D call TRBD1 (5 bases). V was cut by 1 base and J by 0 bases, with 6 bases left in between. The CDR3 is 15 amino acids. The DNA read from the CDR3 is TGTGCCAGCAGTTTAGAGACAGCGAACACCGGGGAG. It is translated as CASSLETANTGE. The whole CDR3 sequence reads CASSLETANTGELFF.

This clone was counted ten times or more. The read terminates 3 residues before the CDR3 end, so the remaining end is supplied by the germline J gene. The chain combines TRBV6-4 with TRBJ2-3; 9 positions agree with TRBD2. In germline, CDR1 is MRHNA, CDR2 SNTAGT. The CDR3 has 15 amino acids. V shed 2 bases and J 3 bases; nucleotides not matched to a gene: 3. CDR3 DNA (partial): TGTGCCAGCAGTGACGGCGGGGGGGCGACAGATACG. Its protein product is CASSDGGGATDT. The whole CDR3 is CASSDGGGATDTQYF.

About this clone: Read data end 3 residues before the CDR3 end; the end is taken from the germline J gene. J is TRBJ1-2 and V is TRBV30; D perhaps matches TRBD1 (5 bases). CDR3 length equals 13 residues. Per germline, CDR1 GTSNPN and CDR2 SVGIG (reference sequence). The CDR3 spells CAWSSGGAYDYTF. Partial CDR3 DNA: TGTGCCTGGAGTTCCGGCGGGGCCTACGAC. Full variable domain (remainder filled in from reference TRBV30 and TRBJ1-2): SQTIHQWPATLVQPVGSPLSLECTVEGTSNPNLYWYRQAAGRGLQLLFYSVGIGQISSEVPQNLSASRPQDRQFILSSKKLLLSDSGFYLCAWSSGGAYDYTFGSGTRLTVV.

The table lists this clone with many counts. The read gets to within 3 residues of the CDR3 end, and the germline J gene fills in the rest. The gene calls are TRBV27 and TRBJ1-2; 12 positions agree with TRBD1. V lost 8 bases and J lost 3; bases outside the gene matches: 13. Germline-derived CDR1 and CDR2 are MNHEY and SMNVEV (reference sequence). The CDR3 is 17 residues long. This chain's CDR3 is CASRKGQGAPGHYGYTF. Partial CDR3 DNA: TGTGCCAGCCGGAAGGGACAGGGGGCCCCTGGGCACTATGGC.

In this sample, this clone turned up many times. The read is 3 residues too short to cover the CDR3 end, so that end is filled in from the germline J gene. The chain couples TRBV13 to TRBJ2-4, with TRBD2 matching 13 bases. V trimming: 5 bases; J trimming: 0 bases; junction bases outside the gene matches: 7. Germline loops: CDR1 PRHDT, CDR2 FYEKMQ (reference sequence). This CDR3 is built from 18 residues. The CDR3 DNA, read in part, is TGTGCCAGCAGCGTCGGGACTAGCGGGGTCGTAGCCAAAAACATT. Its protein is CASSVGTSGVVAKNI. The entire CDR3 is CASSVGTSGVVAKNIQYF.

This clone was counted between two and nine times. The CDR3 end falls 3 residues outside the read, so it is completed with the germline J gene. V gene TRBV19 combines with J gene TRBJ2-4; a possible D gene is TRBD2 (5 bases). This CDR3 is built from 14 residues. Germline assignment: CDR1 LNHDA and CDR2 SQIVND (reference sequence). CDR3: CASDLHPGTAGQYF. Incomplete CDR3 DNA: TGTGCCAGCGATCTTCACCCGGGCACGGCGGGT. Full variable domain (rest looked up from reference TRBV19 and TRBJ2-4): DGGITQSPKYLFRKEGQNVTLSCEQNLNHDAMYWYRQDPGQGLRLIYYSQIVNDFQKGDIAEGYSVSREKKESFPLTVTSAQKNPTAFYLCASDLHPGTAGQYFGAGTRLSVL.

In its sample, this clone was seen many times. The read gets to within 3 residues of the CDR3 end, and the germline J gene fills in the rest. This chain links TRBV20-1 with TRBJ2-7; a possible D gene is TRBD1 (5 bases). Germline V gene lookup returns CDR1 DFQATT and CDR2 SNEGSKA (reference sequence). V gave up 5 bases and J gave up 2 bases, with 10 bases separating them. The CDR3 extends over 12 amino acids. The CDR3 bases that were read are TGCAGTGCTGGGGCGGACACCTACGAG. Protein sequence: CSAGADTYE. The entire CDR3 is CSAGADTYEQYF.

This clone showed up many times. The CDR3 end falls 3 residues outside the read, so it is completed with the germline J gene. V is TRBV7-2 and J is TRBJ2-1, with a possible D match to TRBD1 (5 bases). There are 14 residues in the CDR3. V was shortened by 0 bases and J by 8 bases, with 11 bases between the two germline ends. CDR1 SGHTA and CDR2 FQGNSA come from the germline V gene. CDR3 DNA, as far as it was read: TGTGCCAGCAGCTTAGCAGGGGCAGCTTATGAG. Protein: CASSLAGAAYE. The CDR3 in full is CASSLAGAAYEQFF.

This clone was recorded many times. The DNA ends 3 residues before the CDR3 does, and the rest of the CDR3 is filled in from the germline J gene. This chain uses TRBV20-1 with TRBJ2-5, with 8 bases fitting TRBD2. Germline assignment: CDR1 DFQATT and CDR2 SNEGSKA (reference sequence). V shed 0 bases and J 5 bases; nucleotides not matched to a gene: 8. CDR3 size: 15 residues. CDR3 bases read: TGCAGTGCTAGAGATGGGGCGGGGGGCGGGGAGACC. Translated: CSARDGAGGGET. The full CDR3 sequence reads CSARDGAGGGETQYF.

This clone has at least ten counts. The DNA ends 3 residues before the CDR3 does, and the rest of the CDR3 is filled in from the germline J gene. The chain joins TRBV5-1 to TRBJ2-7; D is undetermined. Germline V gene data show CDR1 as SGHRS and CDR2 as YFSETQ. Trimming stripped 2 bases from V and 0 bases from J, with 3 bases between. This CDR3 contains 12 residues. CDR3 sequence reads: CASSFNSYEQYF. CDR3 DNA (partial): TGCGCCAGCAGCTTCAACTCCTACGAG.

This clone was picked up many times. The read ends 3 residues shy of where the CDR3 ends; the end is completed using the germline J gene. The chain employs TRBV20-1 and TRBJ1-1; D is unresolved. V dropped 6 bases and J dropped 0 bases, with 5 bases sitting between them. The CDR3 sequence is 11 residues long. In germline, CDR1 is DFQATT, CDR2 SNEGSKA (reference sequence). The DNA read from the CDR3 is TGCAGTGCAATAATGAACACTGAA. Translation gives CSAIMNTE. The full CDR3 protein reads CSAIMNTEAFF.

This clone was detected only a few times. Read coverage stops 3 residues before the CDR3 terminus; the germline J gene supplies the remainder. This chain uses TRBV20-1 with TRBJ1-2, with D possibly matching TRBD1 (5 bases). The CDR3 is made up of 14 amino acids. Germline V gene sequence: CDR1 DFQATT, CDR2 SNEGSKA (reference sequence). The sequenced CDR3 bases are TGCAGTGCTAACCGGGACTTAACCTCCTACGAC. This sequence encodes CSANRDLTSYD. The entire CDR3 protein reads CSANRDLTSYDYTF.

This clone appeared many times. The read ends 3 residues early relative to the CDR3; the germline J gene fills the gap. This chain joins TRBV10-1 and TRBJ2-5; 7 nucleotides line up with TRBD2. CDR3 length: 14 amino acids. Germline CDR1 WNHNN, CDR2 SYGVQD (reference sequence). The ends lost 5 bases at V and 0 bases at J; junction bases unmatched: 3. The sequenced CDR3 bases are TGCGCCAGCAGTTTTAGCGGGTACCAAGAGACC. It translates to CASSFSGYQET. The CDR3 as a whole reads CASSFSGYQETQYF.

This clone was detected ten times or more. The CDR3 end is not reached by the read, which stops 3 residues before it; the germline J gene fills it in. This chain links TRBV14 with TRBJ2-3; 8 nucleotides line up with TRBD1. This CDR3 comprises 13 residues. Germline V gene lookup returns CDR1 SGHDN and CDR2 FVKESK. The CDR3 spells CASRETGEETQYF. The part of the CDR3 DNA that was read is TGTGCCAGCAGGGAGACAGGGGAAGAGACG.

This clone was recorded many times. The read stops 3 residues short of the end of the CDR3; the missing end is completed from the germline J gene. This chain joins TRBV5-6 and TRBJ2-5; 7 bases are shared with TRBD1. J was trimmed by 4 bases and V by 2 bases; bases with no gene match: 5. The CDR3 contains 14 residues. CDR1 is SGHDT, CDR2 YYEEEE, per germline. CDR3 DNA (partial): TGTGCCAGCAGCTTCACAGGGGCGGTAGAGACC. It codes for CASSFTGAVET. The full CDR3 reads CASSFTGAVETQYF.

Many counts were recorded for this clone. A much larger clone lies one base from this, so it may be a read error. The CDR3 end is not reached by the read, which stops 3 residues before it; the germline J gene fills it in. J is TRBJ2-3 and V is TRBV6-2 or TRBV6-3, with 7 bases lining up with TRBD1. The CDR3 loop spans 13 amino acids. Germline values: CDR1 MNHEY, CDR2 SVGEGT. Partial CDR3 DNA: TGTGCCAGCAGTGCGGACAGGCAGGCCCCG. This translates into CASSADRQAP. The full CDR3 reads CASSADRQAPQYF.

The sequenced part of the CDR3 DNA is TGTGCCAGTAGTGAAGGGCTAACCTACAATGAC. The encoded protein is CASSEGLTYND. The CDR3 reads in full as CASSEGLTYNDYTF. The V and J genes are TRBV19 and TRBJ1-2, with D unresolved. The sequenced fragment ends 3 residues before the CDR3 boundary, so the rest is inferred from the germline J gene. The CDR3 is made up of 14 amino acids. CDR1 is LNHDA and CDR2 is SQIVND in the germline V gene (reference sequence).

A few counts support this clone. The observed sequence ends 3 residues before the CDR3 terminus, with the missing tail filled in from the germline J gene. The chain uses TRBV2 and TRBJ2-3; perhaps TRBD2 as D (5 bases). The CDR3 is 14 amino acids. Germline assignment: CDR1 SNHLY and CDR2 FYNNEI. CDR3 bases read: TGTGCCAGCAGTGCTGCTAGCTACCAAGAGACG. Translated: CASSAASYQET. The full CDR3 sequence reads CASSAASYQETQYF.

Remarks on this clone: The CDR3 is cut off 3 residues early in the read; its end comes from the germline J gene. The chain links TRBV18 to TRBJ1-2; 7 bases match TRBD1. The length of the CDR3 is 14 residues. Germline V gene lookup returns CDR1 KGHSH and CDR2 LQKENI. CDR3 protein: CASSRQQGTYDYTF. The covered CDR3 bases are TGTGCCAGCTCACGACAACAGGGGACCTACGAC.

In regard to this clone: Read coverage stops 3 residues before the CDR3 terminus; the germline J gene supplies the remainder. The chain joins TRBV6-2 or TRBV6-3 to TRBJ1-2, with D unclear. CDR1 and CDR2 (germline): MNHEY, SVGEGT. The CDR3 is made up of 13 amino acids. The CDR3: CASSYAGRNIYTF. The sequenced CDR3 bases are TGTGCCAGCAGTTACGCAGGTAGAAACATC.

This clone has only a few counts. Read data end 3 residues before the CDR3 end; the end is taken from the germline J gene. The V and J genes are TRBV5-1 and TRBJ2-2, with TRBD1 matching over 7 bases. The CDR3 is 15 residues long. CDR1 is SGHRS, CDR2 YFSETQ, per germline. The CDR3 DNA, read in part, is TGCGCCAGCAGCTTCGGGACAGTGGGGGATGAAAAG. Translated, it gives CASSFGTVGDEK. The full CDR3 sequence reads CASSFGTVGDEKLFF.

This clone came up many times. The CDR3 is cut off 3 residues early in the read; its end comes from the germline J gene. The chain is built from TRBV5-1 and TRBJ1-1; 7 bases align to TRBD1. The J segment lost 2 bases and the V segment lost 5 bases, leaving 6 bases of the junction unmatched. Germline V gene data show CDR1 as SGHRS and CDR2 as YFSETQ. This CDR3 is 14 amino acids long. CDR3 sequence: CASSFGTANTEAFF. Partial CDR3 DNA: TGCGCCAGCAGTTTCGGGACAGCTAACACTGAA. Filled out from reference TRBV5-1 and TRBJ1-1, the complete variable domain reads KAGVTQTPRYLIKTRGQQVTLSCSPISGHRSVSWYQQTPGQGLQFLFEYFSETQRNKGNFPGRFSGRQFSNSRSEMNVSTLELGDSALYLCASSFGTANTEAFFGQGTRLTVV.

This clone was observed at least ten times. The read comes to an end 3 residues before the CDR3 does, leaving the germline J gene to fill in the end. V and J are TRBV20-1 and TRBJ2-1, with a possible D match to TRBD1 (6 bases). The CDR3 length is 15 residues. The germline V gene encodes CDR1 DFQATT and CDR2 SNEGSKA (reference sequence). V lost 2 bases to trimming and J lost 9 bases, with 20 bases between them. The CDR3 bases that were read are TGCAGTGCTAGAACATTGAGCCTCCCGACAGGTGAG. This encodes CSARTLSLPTGE. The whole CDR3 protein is CSARTLSLPTGEQFF.

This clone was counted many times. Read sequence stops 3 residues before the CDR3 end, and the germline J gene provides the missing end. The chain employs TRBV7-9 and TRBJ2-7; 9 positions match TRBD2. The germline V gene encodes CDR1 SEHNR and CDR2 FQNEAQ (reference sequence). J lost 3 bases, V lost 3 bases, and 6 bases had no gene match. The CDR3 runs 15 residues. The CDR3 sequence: CASSLVLAGIYEQYF. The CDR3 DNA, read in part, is TGTGCCAGCAGCTTGGTCCTAGCGGGAATCTACGAG.

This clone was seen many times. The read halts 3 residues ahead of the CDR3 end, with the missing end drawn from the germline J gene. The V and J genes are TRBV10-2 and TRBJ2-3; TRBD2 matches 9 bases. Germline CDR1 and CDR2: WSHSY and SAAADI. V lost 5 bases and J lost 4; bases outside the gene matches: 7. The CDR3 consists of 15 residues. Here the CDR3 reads CASSQVAGVADTQYF. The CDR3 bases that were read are TGCGCCAGCAGTCAAGTAGCGGGAGTCGCAGATACG.